The sequence of this T cell receptor (beta chain) was determined in a study of blood T cells in healthy people across ages. Study-level results: The study found more naive CD4+ cells and higher diversity in long-lived than aged donors.

This CDR3 is built from 13 residues. With V trimmed by 4 bases and J by 14 bases, 11 bases remained unmatched. Germline CDR1 is SGHTA and CDR2 is FQGNSA. This clonotype appeared many times. Its antigen is not identified. Samples had at least 6.5 million PBMCs isolated from them. Combining a sample-barcoded 5' primer with a J-beta primer mix, a second PCR ran for about 7 to 11 cycles. TCRdb redid the calling of the 5' RACE reads with MiXCR, one entry per CDR3 protein. This table holds about 540,000 distinct CDR3 sequences, about 24% found once. These data also featured in a second study, about T cells of mothers and their children.

The genes are TRBV7-2 and TRBJ2-1; 7 bases match TRBD2. The TCR was taken from a boy aged 5-17 years in good health. The sequencing input was blood. Here the CDR3 DNA reads TGTGCCAGCAGCTCCAACCCCGGGGGGAGGGAGTTCTTC. Its translation is CASSSNPGGREFF.